One sample yielded the 17 T cell receptor beta chains listed below, sequenced in a study of cytomegalovirus exposure and HLA in healthy donors. Primers: 60 Vbeta forward and 13 Jbeta reverse. Produced via immunoSEQ multiplex PCR; TCRdb's table is partial and in-frame only. The profile shows 150,000 or so clones, around 84% of them singletons. The source material was PBMCs. The receptors originated from a man aged 50 to 59 in good health and CMV-seropositive.

CDR3 sequence: CATSSFPVAGGEGSNQPQHF. CDR3 sequence (DNA): TGTGCCACCAGCAGTTTTCCCGTGGCAGGGGGCGAGGGTAGTAATCAGCCCCAGCATTTT. This rearrangement joins TRBV15 to TRBJ1-5; 8 nucleotides agree with TRBD1. Germline CDR1 and CDR2: LNHNV and YYDKDF (reference sequence). V shed 3 bases, J shed 4 bases, and the junction held 20 bases outside the gene matches. This CDR3 has 20 amino acids.

The gene calls are TRBV5-5 and TRBJ2-7; TRBD1 aligns across 9 bases. CDR1 and CDR2 (germline): SGHKS, YYEKEE (reference sequence). J gave up 3 bases and V 0 bases, and 4 bases lay outside the gene matches. The CDR3 extends over 15 amino acids. CDR3 sequence (DNA): TGTGCCAGCAGCTTGGCCGGACAGGGGAACTACGAGCAGTACTTC. The encoded protein is CASSLAGQGNYEQYF.

In this sample, this clone turned up once. The chain has TRBV5-1 and TRBJ1-2, with TRBD1 identical over 8 bases. The germline V gene encodes CDR1 SGHRS and CDR2 YFSETQ. The V segment lost 3 bases and the J segment 0 bases; nucleotides outside the gene matches: 1. The CDR3 spans 14 residues. The CDR3 sequence is CASSSDRANYGYTF. CDR3 nucleotide sequence: TGCGCCAGCAGCTCGGACAGGGCTAACTATGGCTACACCTTC.

The gene calls are TRBV15 and TRBJ2-1; TRBD2 might be the D (5 bases). The CDR3 is 15 residues long. CDR1 and CDR2 from the germline V gene are LNHNV and YYDKDF (reference sequence). Trimming removed 5 bases from V and 4 bases from J, with 15 bases in between. The CDR3 region has the DNA TGTGCCACCAGCCCAGGAGGACTTCAATACAATGAGCAGTTCTTC. Amino acids: CATSPGGLQYNEQFF.

The rearrangement joins TRBV5-1 to TRBJ2-3, with 8 nucleotides matching TRBD1. V trimming: 4 bases; J trimming: 0 bases; junction bases outside the gene matches: 7. The CDR3 covers 16 residues. The germline gives CDR1 SGHRS, CDR2 YFSETQ. Here the CDR3 DNA reads TGCGCCAGCAGCCTAGGACAGGGCACTAGCACAGATACGCAGTATTTT. Amino acids: CASSLGQGTSTDTQYF.

For the CDR3, the DNA is TGTGCCAGCAGCATTAGCGGTAGCACAGATACGCAGTATTTT. Its translation is CASSISGSTDTQYF. The chain carries TRBV14 and TRBJ2-3; D possibly corresponds to TRBD2 (6 bases). Deletions cut 5 bases from V and 0 bases from J, with 9 bases between. The CDR3 runs to 14 residues. Germline V gene sequence: CDR1 SGHDN, CDR2 FVKESK.

There are a few counts of this clone. J is TRBJ1-3 and V is TRBV10-3; 10 bases align to TRBD1. V shed 3 bases and J 4 bases; nucleotides not matched to a gene: 6. The germline V gene has CDR1 ENHRY and CDR2 SYGVKD. This CDR3 region has 16 residues. The CDR3 coding sequence is TGTGCCATCAGTGATGCCCGGACAGGGGGAGGAAACACCATATATTTT. Amino acids: CAISDARTGGGNTIYF.

The CDR3 here is CASSPRGKNIQYF. CDR3 nucleotides: TGTGCCAGCAGTCCCCGGGGTAAAAACATTCAGTACTTC. V is TRBV2 and J is TRBJ2-4, with D perhaps TRBD2 (5 bases). Trimming took 5 bases from V and 4 from J, leaving 9 bases between them. This CDR3 region has 13 residues. Germline CDR1 SNHLY, CDR2 FYNNEI.

This clone appeared once. The chain has TRBV6-5 and TRBJ1-1, with 7 positions matching TRBD1. Germline V gene sequence: CDR1 MNHEY, CDR2 SVGAGI. The V segment lost 6 bases and the J segment 0 bases; nucleotides outside the gene matches: 1. This CDR3 has 13 amino acids. The CDR3 region has the DNA TGTGCCAGCAGGGGACAGTTGAACACTGAAGCTTTCTTT. Protein sequence: CASRGQLNTEAFF.

The V call is TRBV4-2, the J call TRBJ2-7; 8 positions match TRBD1. V lost 2 bases to trimming and J lost 4 bases; unmatched junction nucleotides: 7. The CDR3 loop spans 15 amino acids. Germline values: CDR1 LGHNA, CDR2 YNFKEQ. CDR3 region: CASSQIPRGPYEQYF. CDR3 nucleotide sequence: TGTGCCAGCAGCCAAATACCCAGGGGGCCTTACGAGCAGTACTTC.

The chain employs TRBV19 and TRBJ1-1; D is ambiguous. This CDR3 comprises 12 residues. The germline V and J ends were trimmed by 5 bases and 11 bases, with 15 bases remaining between them. The germline V gene has CDR1 LNHDA and CDR2 SQIVND (reference sequence). CDR3 amino acids: CASSPRSNRAFF. The CDR3 DNA is TGTGCCAGTAGTCCGAGGTCAAACCGGGCTTTCTTT.

The chain links TRBV2 to TRBJ2-3; D is uncertain. Trimming shortened V by 4 bases and J by 5 bases, and 7 bases separated the two germline ends. This CDR3 is built from 12 residues. Germline V lookup: CDR1 SNHLY, CDR2 FYNNEI. The CDR3 protein is CASSGTKDTQYF. DNA for the CDR3: TGTGCCAGCAGTGGAACAAAAGATACGCAGTATTTT.

The chain uses TRBV6-5 and TRBJ1-2; D perhaps matches TRBD1 (6 bases). This CDR3 contains 14 residues. From germline, CDR1 is MNHEY and CDR2 SVGAGI. The V and J ends lost 5 bases and 4 bases respectively, with 14 bases between them. CDR3 sequence reads: CASSPQGTPYGYTF. The CDR3, as DNA: TGTGCCAGCAGTCCACAGGGAACCCCCTATGGCTACACCTTC.

The chain recombines TRBV4-2 with TRBJ2-7; TRBD1 aligns across 9 bases. The V segment lost 6 bases and the J segment 10 bases; nucleotides outside the gene matches: 10. The germline gives CDR1 LGHNA, CDR2 YNFKEQ. The CDR3 contains 13 residues. DNA of the CDR3: TGTGCCAGCAGTATCGGGACAGGGACCCCACAGTACTTC. Translating it yields CASSIGTGTPQYF.

The chain combines TRBV6-4 with TRBJ1-1, with 10 bases that match TRBD1. The CDR3 length is 13 residues. Germline-derived CDR1 and CDR2 are MRHNA and SNTAGT. With 5 bases clipped from V and 5 bases from J, the junction kept 2 bases outside the gene matches. The CDR3 sequence is CASSRDRGTEAFF. CDR3 in DNA: TGTGCCAGCAGTCGGGACAGGGGTACTGAAGCTTTCTTT.

The table lists this clone with a few counts. Within the sample, other DNA sequences also encode this same CDR3. The chain recombines TRBV6-5 with TRBJ1-6; D uncertain. The V and J ends lost 5 bases and 7 bases respectively, with 12 bases between them. The length of the CDR3 is 14 residues. Per the germline V gene, CDR1 is MNHEY and CDR2 is SVGAGI. CDR3 bases: TGTGCCAGCAGTGATTCGTTCCGGAATTCACCCCTCCACTTT. Protein: CASSDSFRNSPLHF.

This rearrangement joins TRBV19 to TRBJ2-1; D is possibly TRBD1 (5 bases). Germline V lookup: CDR1 LNHDA, CDR2 SQIVND (reference sequence). V gave up 4 bases and J gave up 3 bases, with 7 bases separating them. The CDR3 has 13 amino acids. The CDR3 DNA reads TGTGCCAGTAGTACCACAGGCTACAATGAGCAGTTCTTC. It translates to CASSTTGYNEQFF.